Shown below are 10 T cell receptor beta chains from a single sample sequenced in a study of control samples from healthy donors and cancer patients. Profiled with immunoSEQ multiplex PCR; TCRdb holds only in-frame clones, not every one. Of about 150,000 clones in the sample, roughly 92% were seen once. The sequenced sample was blood. Receptor source: a man in his fifties in good health.

The rearrangement joins TRBV5-6 to TRBJ2-2; possibly TRBD2 for D (5 bases). Trimming took 4 bases from V and 4 from J, leaving 11 bases between them. CDR1 is SGHDT and CDR2 is YYEEEE in the germline V gene. The CDR3 covers 14 residues. CDR3 sequence (DNA): TGTGCCAGCAGCCCCTTCGGAGGCACCGGGGAGCTGTTTTTT. It encodes CASSPFGGTGELFF.

This rearrangement joins TRBV13 to TRBJ1-5; TRBD1 matches at 7 bases. V lost 3 bases and J lost 1; bases outside the gene matches: 3. Germline V gene lookup returns CDR1 PRHDT and CDR2 FYEKMQ (reference sequence). CDR3 length: 15 residues. The CDR3 DNA reads as TGTGCCAGCAGCTTGTCACAGGGGAGCAATCAGCCCCAGCATTTT. This encodes CASSLSQGSNQPQHF.

The rearrangement uses TRBV7-3 and TRBJ2-3; D gene uncertain. Trimming shortened V by 5 bases and J by 6 bases, and 12 bases separated the two germline ends. Germline V gives CDR1 SGHTA, CDR2 FQGTGA. The CDR3 sequence is 13 residues long. The CDR3 coding sequence is TGTGCCAGCAGCCAAGAGTTTGTGGATACGCAGTATTTT. Its translation is CASSQEFVDTQYF.

V and J are TRBV9 and TRBJ2-7; possible D gene TRBD2, 7 bases. With 0 bases removed from V and 3 bases from J, the gap between germline ends came to 13 bases. Looked up from germline, CDR1 is SGDLS and CDR2 is YYNGEE. CDR3 size: 15 residues. CDR3 nucleotide sequence: TGTGCCAGCAGCGTAGGGGGGGGCATAGGCTACGAGCAGTACTTC. The encoded protein is CASSVGGGIGYEQYF. Supplemented by reference TRBV9 and TRBJ2-7, the full variable domain reads DSGVTQTPKHLITATGQRVTLRCSPRSGDLSVYWYQQSLDQGLQFLIQYYNGEERAKGNILERFSAQQFPDLHSELNLSSLELGDSALYFCASSVGGGIGYEQYFGPGTRLTVT.

The chain carries TRBV24-1 and TRBJ2-7; perhaps TRBD2 as D (6 bases). V was clipped by 1 base and J by 9 bases, with 9 bases between them. Per the germline V gene, CDR1 is KGHDR and CDR2 is SFDVKD. The CDR3 sequence is 12 residues long. CDR3 region: CATSDFGGTQYF. CDR3 bases: TGTGCCACCAGTGATTTTGGCGGGACGCAGTACTTC.

The chain combines TRBV5-1 with TRBJ1-1; D unresolved. V shed 3 bases and J shed 3 bases, with 12 bases lying between them. CDR3 length equals 14 residues. CDR1 SGHRS and CDR2 YFSETQ come from the germline V gene. Written as DNA, the CDR3 is TGCGCCAGCAGCTCATTTGGCGGGGACACTGAAGCTTTCTTT. This gives the protein CASSSFGGDTEAFF.

The chain couples TRBV5-1 to TRBJ2-7; 9 bases align to TRBD2. Germline loops: CDR1 SGHRS, CDR2 YFSETQ. V dropped 6 bases and J dropped 2; count of bases not matched to a gene: 9. CDR3 length equals 15 residues. The CDR3 region is CASNLPASGTYEQYF. The DNA for the CDR3 is TGCGCCAGCAATCTTCCGGCTAGCGGGACCTACGAGCAGTACTTC.

As concerns this clone: One end of the junction does not line up with germline, which may come from a read error. CDR3 residues: CASSQTSGVVPVF. Written as DNA, the CDR3 is TGTGCCAGCAGCCAGACTAGCGGGGTCGTTCCAGTCTTC. The chain joins TRBV11-3 to TRBJ2-1; TRBD2 matches at 11 bases. Germline values: CDR1 SGHNT, CDR2 YENEEA. The CDR3 spans 13 residues.

CDR3 coding DNA: TGCAGCGTCCCCGGCGGGACAGGGCTAGCGGGAGGCCGAGGGGGGGAGCTGTTTTTT. Residues: CSVPGGTGLAGGRGGELFF. This sequence joins TRBV29-1 and TRBJ2-2, with TRBD2 matching over 11 bases. V was clipped by 6 bases and J by 8 bases; unmatched bases: 23. The CDR3 has 19 residues. Germline V CDR1 and CDR2: SQVTM, ANQGSEA.

The chain links TRBV3-1 (or the pseudogene TRBV3-2) to TRBJ2-7, with 7 bases aligning to TRBD2. CDR1 and CDR2 (germline): LGHDT, YNNKEL (reference sequence). CDR3 length: 15 residues. Trimming cost V 2 bases and J 8 bases; bases outside gene matches: 12. This CDR3 reads CASSQTGEGPTKQYF. The CDR3 bases are TGTGCCAGCAGCCAAACCGGGGAGGGCCCTACGAAGCAGTACTTC.